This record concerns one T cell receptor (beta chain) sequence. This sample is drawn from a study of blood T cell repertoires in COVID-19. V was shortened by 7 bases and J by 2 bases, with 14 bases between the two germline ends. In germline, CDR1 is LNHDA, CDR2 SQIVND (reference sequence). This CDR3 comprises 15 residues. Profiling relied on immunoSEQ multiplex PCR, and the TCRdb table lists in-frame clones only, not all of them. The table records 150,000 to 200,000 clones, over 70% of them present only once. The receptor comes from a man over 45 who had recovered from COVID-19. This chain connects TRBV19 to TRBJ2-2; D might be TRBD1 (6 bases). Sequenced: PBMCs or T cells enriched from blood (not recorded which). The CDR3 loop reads CASKEGTHNTGELFF. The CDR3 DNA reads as TGTGCCAGTAAGGAAGGGACACACAACACCGGGGAGCTGTTTTTT. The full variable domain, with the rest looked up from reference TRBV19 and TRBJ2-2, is DGGITQSPKYLFRKEGQNVTLSCEQNLNHDAMYWYRQDPGQGLRLIYYSQIVNDFQKGDIAEGYSVSREKKESFPLTVTSAQKNPTAFYLCASKEGTHNTGELFFGEGSRLTVL.